This is a list of T cell receptor beta chains from one sample in a study of control samples from healthy donors and cancer patients. Clones were sequenced by immunoSEQ multiplex PCR, and TCRdb holds only the in-frame ones, with some missing. This sample carries around 94,000 clones, about nine tenths of them seen once, and the ten largest clones take over 3%. Material for sequencing was blood. These receptor sequences come from a woman between 18 and 29 years old in good health. The CDR3 runs from the conserved cysteine through the conserved F or W. Each record gives: CDR3 length, clone size, V gene, J gene, D gene, CDR3 protein, CDR3 DNA. The D gene is left open where the match is weak. Size is omitted from some rows. Given values are once, few, many or a class for expanded clones.

>16|-|TRBV6-1|TRBJ2-1|-
CASSEQPPSSYNEQFF
TGTGCCAGCAGTGAACAACCTCCGAGCTCCTACAATGAGCAGTTCTTC
>14|-|TRBV24-1|TRBJ1-2|TRBD1
CATSDWSQGEGYTF
TGTGCCACCAGTGATTGGAGTCAGGGGGAAGGCTACACCTTC
>13|-|TRBV18|TRBJ2-5|-
CASSPPGQETQYF
TGTGCCAGCTCACCCCCGGGCCAAGAGACCCAGTACTTC
>13|-|TRBV15|TRBJ2-5|-
CATSRDQIETQYF
TGTGCCACCAGCAGAGATCAAATCGAGACCCAGTACTTC
>14|once|TRBV5-8|TRBJ2-5|TRBD2
CASSLGGSGKTQYF
TGTGCCAGCAGCTTGGGGGGTAGCGGGAAGACCCAGTACTTC
>15|-|TRBV2|TRBJ1-2|TRBD1
CATRSGGELNYGYTF
TGTGCCACCCGTTCAGGGGGTGAACTAAACTATGGCTACACCTTC
>13|-|TRBV27|TRBJ1-2|-
CASSYATASGYTF
TGTGCCAGCAGTTACGCGACGGCGTCCGGCTACACCTTC
>16|-|TRBV15|TRBJ1-1|TRBD1
CATSRVGTGAVTEAFF
TGTGCCACCAGCAGAGTTGGGACAGGGGCCGTCACTGAAGCTTTCTTT
>14|-|TRBV6-5|TRBJ2-7|TRBD1
CASSRGQTSYEQYF
TGTGCCAGCAGCCGGGGACAGACCAGTTACGAGCAGTACTTC
>12|-|TRBV10-3|TRBJ2-1|-
CAVDTGDNEQFF
TGTGCCGTAGACACTGGAGACAATGAGCAGTTCTTC
>15|-|TRBV24-1|TRBJ1-1|-
CATSDPRRGGTEAFF
TGTGCCACCAGTGATCCTCGTCGGGGGGGCACTGAAGCTTTCTTT
>13|-|TRBV6-5|TRBJ2-7|TRBD1
CATLGTGLHEQYF
TGTGCCACCCTAGGGACAGGCCTCCACGAGCAGTACTTC
>12|-|TRBV7-8|TRBJ2-3|-
CASSLGTDTQYF
TGTGCCAGCAGCTTAGGAACAGATACGCAGTATTTT
>15|once|TRBV15|TRBJ2-7|TRBD1
CATSRDLGQGDEQYF
TGTGCCACCAGCAGAGATCTGGGACAGGGGGACGAGCAGTACTTC
>18|-|TRBV27|TRBJ1-1|-
CASSLSGMGGEGNTEAFF
TGTGCCAGCAGTTTATCGGGTATGGGGGGGGAGGGGAACACTGAAGCTTTCTTT
>13|-|TRBV5-1|TRBJ2-1|-
CASSLTGWDEQFF
TGCGCCAGCAGCTTGACGGGGTGGGATGAGCAGTTCTTC